This TCR beta chain was recovered during a study of beta chain features in type 1 diabetes. Across the whole study: Similarity in age, gender and cell yields was seen between patients and healthy donors. General study points: Across all four CD4+ subsets, people with type 1 diabetes showed modestly shorter TCRB CDR3s.

There are 14 residues in the CDR3. The germline gives CDR1 SQVTM, CDR2 ANQGSEA. The trim removed 4 bases at V and 6 bases at J, leaving 11 bases unmatched. The entirety of the isolated RNA underwent reverse transcription, so expressed TCRB transcripts were sequenced. TCRdb's table, derived via immunoSEQ multiplex PCR, lists solely in-frame clones and lacks some. The data hold about 360,000 clones, with 10% to 15% observed a single time. In the case of this clone: Its cognate antigen is unknown.

The specimen was naive CD4+ T cells from blood. The TCR sequence derives from a young man in good health. This chain uses TRBV29-1 with TRBJ2-7; 8 bases line up with TRBD2. The CDR3 reads CSVGLALAGGEQYF. The CDR3 DNA sequence: TGCAGCGTTGGACTAGCGCTCGCGGGTGGCGAGCAGTACTTC.